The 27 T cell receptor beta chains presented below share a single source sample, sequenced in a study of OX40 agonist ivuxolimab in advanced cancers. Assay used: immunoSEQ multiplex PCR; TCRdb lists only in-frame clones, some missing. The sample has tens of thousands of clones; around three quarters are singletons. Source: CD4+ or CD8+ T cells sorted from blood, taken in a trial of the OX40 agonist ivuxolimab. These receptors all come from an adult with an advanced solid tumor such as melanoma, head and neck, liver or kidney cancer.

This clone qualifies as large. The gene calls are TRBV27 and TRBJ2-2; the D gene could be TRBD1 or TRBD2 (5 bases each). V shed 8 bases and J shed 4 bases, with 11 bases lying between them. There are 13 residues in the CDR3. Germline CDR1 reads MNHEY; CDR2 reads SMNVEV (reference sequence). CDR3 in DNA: TGTGCCAGCGGGACGTGGGGCACCGGGGAGCTGTTTTTT. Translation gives CASGTWGTGELFF.

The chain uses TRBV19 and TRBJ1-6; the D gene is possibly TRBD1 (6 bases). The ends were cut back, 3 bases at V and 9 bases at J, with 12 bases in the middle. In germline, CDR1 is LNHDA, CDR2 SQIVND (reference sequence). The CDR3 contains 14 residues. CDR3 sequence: CASSIGGTGSPLHF. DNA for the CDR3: TGTGCCAGTAGTATTGGGGGCACCGGTTCACCCCTCCACTTT.

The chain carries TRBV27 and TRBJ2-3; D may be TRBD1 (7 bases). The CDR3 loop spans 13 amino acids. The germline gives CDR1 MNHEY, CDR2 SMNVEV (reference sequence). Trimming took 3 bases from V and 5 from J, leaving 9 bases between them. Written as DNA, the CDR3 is TGTGCCAGCAGTTTCCAGGGGGGAGATACGCAGTATTTT. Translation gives CASSFQGGDTQYF.

The CDR3: CASSESGEAYNEQFF. The CDR3 DNA sequence: TGTGCCAGCAGTGAAAGTGGGGAAGCCTACAATGAGCAGTTCTTC. The chain links TRBV6-1 to TRBJ2-1; D is ambiguous. There are 15 residues in the CDR3. The V gene lost 2 bases and the J gene lost 2 bases, with 10 bases spanning the gap. Germline V gene lookup returns CDR1 MNHNS and CDR2 SASEGT.

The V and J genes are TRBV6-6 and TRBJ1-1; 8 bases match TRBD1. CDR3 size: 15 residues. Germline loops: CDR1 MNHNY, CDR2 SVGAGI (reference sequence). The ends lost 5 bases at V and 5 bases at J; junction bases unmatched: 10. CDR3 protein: CASSDQDRVGTEAFF. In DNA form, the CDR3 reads TGTGCCAGCAGTGACCAGGACAGGGTTGGGACTGAAGCTTTCTTT.

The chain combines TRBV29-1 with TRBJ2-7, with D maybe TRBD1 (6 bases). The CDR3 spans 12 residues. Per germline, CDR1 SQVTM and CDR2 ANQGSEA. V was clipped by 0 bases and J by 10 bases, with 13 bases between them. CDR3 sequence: CSVEDQATGQYF. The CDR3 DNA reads TGCAGCGTTGAAGATCAGGCGACAGGACAGTACTTC.

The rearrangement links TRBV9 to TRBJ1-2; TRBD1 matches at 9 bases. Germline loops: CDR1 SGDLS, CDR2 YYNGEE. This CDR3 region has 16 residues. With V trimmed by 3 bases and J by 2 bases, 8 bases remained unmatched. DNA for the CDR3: TGTGCCAGCAGCGCCAAGGGGGACAGGGTAAACTATGGCTACACCTTC. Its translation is CASSAKGDRVNYGYTF. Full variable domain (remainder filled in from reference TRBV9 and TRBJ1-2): DSGVTQTPKHLITATGQRVTLRCSPRSGDLSVYWYQQSLDQGLQFLIQYYNGEERAKGNILERFSAQQFPDLHSELNLSSLELGDSALYFCASSAKGDRVNYGYTFGSGTRLTVV.

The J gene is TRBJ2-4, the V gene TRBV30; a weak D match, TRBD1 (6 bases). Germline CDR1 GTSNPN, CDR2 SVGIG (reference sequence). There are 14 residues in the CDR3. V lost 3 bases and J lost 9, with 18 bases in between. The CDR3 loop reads CAWRSGAGGRIQYF. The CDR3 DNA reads TGTGCCTGGAGGTCAGGGGCCGGAGGACGCATTCAGTACTTC.

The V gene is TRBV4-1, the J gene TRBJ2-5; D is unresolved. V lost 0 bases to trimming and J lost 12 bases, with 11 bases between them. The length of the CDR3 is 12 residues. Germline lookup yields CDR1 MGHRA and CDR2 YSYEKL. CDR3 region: CASSQDTRHKYF. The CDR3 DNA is TGCGCCAGCAGCCAAGATACGAGACATAAGTACTTC.

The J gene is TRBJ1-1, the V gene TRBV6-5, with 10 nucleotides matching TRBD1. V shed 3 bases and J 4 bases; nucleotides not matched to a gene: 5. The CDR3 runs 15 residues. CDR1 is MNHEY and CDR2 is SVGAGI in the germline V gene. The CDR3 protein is CASSYSTGGVTEAFF. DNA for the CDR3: TGTGCCAGCAGTTATTCGACAGGGGGCGTCACTGAAGCTTTCTTT.

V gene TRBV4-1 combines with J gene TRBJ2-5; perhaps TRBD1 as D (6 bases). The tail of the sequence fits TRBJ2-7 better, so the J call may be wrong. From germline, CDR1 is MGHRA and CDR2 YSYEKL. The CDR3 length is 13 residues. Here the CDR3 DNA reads TGCGCCAGCAGTCTGGACAGAACCTACGAGCAGTACTTC. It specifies CASSLDRTYEQYF.

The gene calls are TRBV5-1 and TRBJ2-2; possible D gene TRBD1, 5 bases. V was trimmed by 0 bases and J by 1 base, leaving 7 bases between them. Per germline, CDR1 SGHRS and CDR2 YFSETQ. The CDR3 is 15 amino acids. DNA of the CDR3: TGCGCCAGCAGCTTGGTACAGGAGAACACCGGGGAGCTGTTTTTT. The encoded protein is CASSLVQENTGELFF.

The CDR3 coding sequence is TGTGCCAGCAGCTTAGGGGTCGGGACAGGGGGAACAGAGACCCAGTACTTC. It is translated as CASSLGVGTGGTETQYF. The rearrangement uses TRBV7-8 and TRBJ2-5; 11 bases match TRBD1. This CDR3 has 17 amino acids. The V and J ends lost 1 base and 4 bases, in that order; junction bases with no gene match: 8. The germline V gene has CDR1 SGHVS and CDR2 FQNEAQ.

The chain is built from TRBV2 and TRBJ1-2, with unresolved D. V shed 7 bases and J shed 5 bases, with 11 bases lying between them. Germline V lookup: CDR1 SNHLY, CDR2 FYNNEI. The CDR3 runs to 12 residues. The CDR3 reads CASTDRSYGYTF. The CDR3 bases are TGTGCCAGCACTGATAGGAGTTATGGCTACACCTTC.

The CDR3 region is CASSPGLAGGQETQYF. The CDR3 coding sequence is TGTGCCAGCAGCCCCGGACTAGCGGGGGGCCAAGAGACCCAGTACTTC. V is TRBV4-2 and J is TRBJ2-5; 14 nucleotides agree with TRBD2. CDR1 and CDR2 (germline): LGHNA, YNFKEQ. V lost 4 bases to trimming and J lost 1 base; unmatched junction nucleotides: 2. This CDR3 has 16 amino acids.

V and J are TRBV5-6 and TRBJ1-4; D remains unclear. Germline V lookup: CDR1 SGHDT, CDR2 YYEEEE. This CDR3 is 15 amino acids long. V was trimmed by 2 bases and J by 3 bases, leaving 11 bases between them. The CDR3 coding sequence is TGTGCCAGCAGCTTAGGGATGGGCCCTAATGAAAAACTGTTTTTT. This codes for CASSLGMGPNEKLFF.

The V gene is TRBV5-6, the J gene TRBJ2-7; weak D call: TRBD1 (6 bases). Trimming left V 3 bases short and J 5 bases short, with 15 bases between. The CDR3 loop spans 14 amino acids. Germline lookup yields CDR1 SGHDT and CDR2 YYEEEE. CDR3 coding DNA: TGTGCCAGCAGCTCAGGAACAGGGTTGGACGAGCAGTACTTC. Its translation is CASSSGTGLDEQYF.

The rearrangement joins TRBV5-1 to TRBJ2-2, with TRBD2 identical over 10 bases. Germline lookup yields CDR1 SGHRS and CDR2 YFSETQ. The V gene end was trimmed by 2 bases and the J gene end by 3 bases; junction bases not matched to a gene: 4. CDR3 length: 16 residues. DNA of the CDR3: TGCGCCAGCAGCTTTCAGGGGACTAGCGACACCGGGGAGCTGTTTTTT. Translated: CASSFQGTSDTGELFF.

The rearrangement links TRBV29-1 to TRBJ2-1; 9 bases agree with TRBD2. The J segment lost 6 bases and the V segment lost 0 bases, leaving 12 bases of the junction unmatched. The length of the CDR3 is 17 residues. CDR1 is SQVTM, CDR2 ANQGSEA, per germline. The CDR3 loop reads CSVEDYGGGGAFNEQFF. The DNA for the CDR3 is TGCAGCGTTGAAGACTACGGTGGCGGGGGGGCCTTCAATGAGCAGTTCTTC.

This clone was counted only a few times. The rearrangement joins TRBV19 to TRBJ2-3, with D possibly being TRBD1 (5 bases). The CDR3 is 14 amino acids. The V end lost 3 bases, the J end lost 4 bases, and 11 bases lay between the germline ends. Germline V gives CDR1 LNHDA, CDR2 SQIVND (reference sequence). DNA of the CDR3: TGTGCCAGTAGTATTAGGCAGGGCCCAGATACGCAGTATTTT. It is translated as CASSIRQGPDTQYF.

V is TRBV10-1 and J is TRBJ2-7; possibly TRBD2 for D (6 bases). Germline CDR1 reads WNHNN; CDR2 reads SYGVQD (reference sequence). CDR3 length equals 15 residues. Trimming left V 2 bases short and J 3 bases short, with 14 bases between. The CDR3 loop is CASSEGVSGLYEQYF. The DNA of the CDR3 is TGCGCCAGCAGTGAGGGGGTTAGCGGTCTCTACGAGCAGTACTTC.

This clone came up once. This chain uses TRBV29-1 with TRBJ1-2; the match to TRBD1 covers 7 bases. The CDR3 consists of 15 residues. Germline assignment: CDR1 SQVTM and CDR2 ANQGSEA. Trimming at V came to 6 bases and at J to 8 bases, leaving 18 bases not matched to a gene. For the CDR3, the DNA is TGCAGCGTCTCCATCATAGGGGCCAGGGGGGGCGGCTACACCTTC. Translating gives CSVSIIGARGGGYTF.

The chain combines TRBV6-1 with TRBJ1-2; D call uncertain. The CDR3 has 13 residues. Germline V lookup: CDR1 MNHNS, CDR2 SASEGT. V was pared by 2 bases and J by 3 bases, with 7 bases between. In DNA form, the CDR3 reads TGTGCCAGCAGTGAACGAGGAGACTATGGCTACACCTTC. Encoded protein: CASSERGDYGYTF.

CDR3 coding DNA: TGCGCCAGCAGCTTGGAGGCTCAATCTGTAAACGAGCAGTACTTC. This codes for CASSLEAQSVNEQYF. The chain combines TRBV5-1 with TRBJ2-7; no definite D call. CDR3 length equals 15 residues. V gave up 0 bases and J gave up 5 bases, with 15 bases separating them. In germline, CDR1 is SGHRS, CDR2 YFSETQ.

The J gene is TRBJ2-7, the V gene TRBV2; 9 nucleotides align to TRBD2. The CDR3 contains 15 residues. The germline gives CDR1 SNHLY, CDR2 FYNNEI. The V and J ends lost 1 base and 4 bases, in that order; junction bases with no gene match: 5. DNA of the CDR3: TGTGCCAGCAGTGAAGGAGGGACTAGCACGTACGAGCAGTACTTC. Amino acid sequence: CASSEGGTSTYEQYF. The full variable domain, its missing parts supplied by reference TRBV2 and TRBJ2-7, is EPEVTQTPSHQVTQMGQEVILRCVPISNHLYFYWYRQILGQKVEFLVSFYNNEISEKSEIFDDQFSVERPDGSNFTLKIRSTKLEDSAMYFCASSEGGTSTYEQYFGPGTRLTVT.

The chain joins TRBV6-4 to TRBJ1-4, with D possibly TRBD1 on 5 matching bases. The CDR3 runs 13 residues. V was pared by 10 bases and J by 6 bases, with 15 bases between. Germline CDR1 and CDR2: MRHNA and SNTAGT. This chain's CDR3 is CATTTGGDEKLFF. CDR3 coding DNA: TGTGCCACCACAACAGGAGGGGATGAAAAACTGTTTTTT.

The DNA of the CDR3 is TGCAGCGTTGGGACGGGAGACTTCTATGGCTACACCTTC. Translating gives CSVGTGDFYGYTF. The chain uses TRBV29-1 and TRBJ1-2; no firm D call. The CDR3 contains 13 residues. The V end lost 4 bases, the J end lost 4 bases, and 13 bases lay between the germline ends. The V gene's germline CDR1 is SQVTM and CDR2 ANQGSEA.